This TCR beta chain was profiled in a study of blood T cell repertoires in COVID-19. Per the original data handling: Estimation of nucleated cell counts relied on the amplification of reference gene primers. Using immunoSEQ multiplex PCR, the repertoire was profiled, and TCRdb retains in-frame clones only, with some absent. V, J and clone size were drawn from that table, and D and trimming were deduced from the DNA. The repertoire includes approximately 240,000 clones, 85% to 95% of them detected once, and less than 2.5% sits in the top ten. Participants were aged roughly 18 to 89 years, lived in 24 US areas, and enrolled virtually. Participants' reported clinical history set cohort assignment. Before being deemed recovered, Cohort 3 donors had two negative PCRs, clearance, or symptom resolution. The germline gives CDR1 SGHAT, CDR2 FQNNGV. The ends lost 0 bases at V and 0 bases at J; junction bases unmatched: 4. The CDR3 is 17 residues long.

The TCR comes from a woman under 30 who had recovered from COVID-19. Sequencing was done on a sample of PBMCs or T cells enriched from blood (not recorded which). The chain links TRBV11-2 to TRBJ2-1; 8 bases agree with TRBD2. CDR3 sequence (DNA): TGTGCCAGCAGCTTAGAAATAGCGGGAATCTCCTACAATGAGCAGTTCTTC. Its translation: CASSLEIAGISYNEQFF.